The 31 T cell receptor beta chains listed next were all sequenced from one sample in a study of PD-1 blockade in classical Hodgkin lymphoma. The time point denotes: cycle 4 day 1 (C4D1), after around six weeks of nivolumab. Patients all relapsed after autologous stem cell transplantation, and there was variation in brentuximab vedotin exposure. Starting with thawed PBMCs, CD4+ T cells were purified by magnetic negative selection. Measured with immunoSEQ multiplex PCR; TCRdb has only the in-frame clones, and not every one. The table lists more than 10,000 clones, roughly four fifths of them singletons. The starting material was CD4+ T cells from blood, obtained before the fourth cycle of nivolumab. These receptors all stem from a human donor with classical Hodgkin lymphoma.

The rearrangement joins TRBV7-3 to TRBJ2-5; 7 nucleotides line up with TRBD1. V gave up 5 bases and J gave up 0 bases; unmatched junction bases: 6. The CDR3 is 15 residues long. The germline V gene encodes CDR1 SGHTA and CDR2 FQGTGA. The CDR3 DNA sequence: TGTGCCAGCAGCCCCAATACAGGGGACCAAGAGACCCAGTACTTC. It translates to CASSPNTGDQETQYF.

This clone was seen more than once but under ten times. V gene TRBV5-3 combines with J gene TRBJ2-1; 8 positions match TRBD2. TRBV5-3 is an ORF, and what it does is uncertain. The CDR3 is 15 amino acids. The ends lost 0 bases at V and 4 bases at J; junction bases unmatched: 3. The CDR3 loop is CARSLELADYNEQFF. The CDR3 bases are TGTGCCAGAAGCTTGGAACTAGCGGATTACAATGAGCAGTTCTTC.

The genes are TRBV19 and TRBJ1-4; D is unclear. V was trimmed by 4 bases and J by 8 bases, leaving 11 bases between them. The germline V gene encodes CDR1 LNHDA and CDR2 SQIVND (reference sequence). The CDR3 is made up of 13 amino acids. The CDR3: CASSTRVEEKLFF. CDR3 bases: TGTGCCAGTAGTACCCGGGTGGAGGAAAAACTGTTTTTT.

This sequence joins TRBV6-1 and TRBJ2-7; D call uncertain. This CDR3 spans 12 amino acids. The germline V gene has CDR1 MNHNS and CDR2 SASEGT. Trimming took 6 bases from V and 3 from J, leaving 9 bases between them. In DNA, the CDR3 is TGTGCCAGCAGGAACGGTCGCTACGAGCAGTACTTC. Protein sequence: CASRNGRYEQYF.

The rearrangement uses TRBV10-3 and TRBJ2-5; maybe TRBD2 (5 bases). Germline V gene data show CDR1 as ENHRY and CDR2 as SYGVKD. The CDR3 consists of 11 residues. V lost 7 bases to trimming and J lost 5 bases, with 8 bases between them. In nucleotides, the CDR3 is TGTGCCATCAAGGGAGCGGAGACCCAGTACTTC. Protein sequence: CAIKGAETQYF.

The chain recombines TRBV4-1 with TRBJ1-5; TRBD1 matches 7 bases. The V gene end was trimmed by 1 base and the J gene end by 7 bases; junction bases not matched to a gene: 10. This CDR3 spans 16 amino acids. The V gene's germline CDR1 is MGHRA and CDR2 YSYEKL. The CDR3 coding sequence is TGCGCCAGCAGCCAAGCTCCATACAGGGGAATCCAGCCCCAGCATTTT. It translates to CASSQAPYRGIQPQHF.

V is TRBV7-6 and J is TRBJ2-7; a possible D gene is TRBD1 (6 bases). Germline V gene sequence: CDR1 SGHVS, CDR2 FNYEAQ. CDR3 length equals 15 residues. Trimming took off 2 bases at V and 2 bases at J, with 13 bases between the two ends. CDR3 sequence (DNA): TGTGCCAGCAGCTTACAAGAGGACAGACCCTACGAGCAGTACTTC. Amino acids: CASSLQEDRPYEQYF.

V is TRBV23-1 and J is TRBJ1-2, with a possible D match to TRBD1 (5 bases). TRBV23-1 is identified as an open reading frame with a role that is uncertain. This CDR3 has 19 amino acids. Trimming removed 0 bases at V and 3 bases at J, with 23 bases between. CDR3 sequence (DNA): TGCGCCAGCAGTCAATCGGGGACGGACACCCGCCCCGCTGACTATGGCTACACCTTC. It yields the protein CASSQSGTDTRPADYGYTF.

The chain recombines TRBV30 with TRBJ1-2; D is ambiguous. Germline CDR1 GTSNPN, CDR2 SVGIG (reference sequence). The CDR3 spans 15 residues. The ends were cut back, 3 bases at V and 4 bases at J, with 18 bases in the middle. CDR3 coding DNA: TGTGCCTGGAGCCGACGCAGCCTTCCTGGCTATGGCTACACCTTC. This codes for CAWSRRSLPGYGYTF.

The rearrangement uses TRBV18 and TRBJ2-7; 13 bases are shared with TRBD2. Germline assignment: CDR1 KGHSH and CDR2 LQKENI. V trimming: 3 bases; J trimming: 5 bases; junction bases outside the gene matches: 4. The CDR3 contains 15 residues. DNA of the CDR3: TGTGCCAGCTCACCCCCGGGACTAGCGGGAAACGAGCAGTACTTC. Translated: CASSPPGLAGNEQYF.

This chain connects TRBV30 to TRBJ1-2, with D possibly matching TRBD1 (5 bases). Per the germline V gene, CDR1 is GTSNPN and CDR2 is SVGIG (reference sequence). V lost 2 bases and J lost 9, with 19 bases in between. The CDR3 contains 14 residues. The CDR3 DNA reads as TGTGCCTGGAGTATTTTGGGTGACGGGGGAAGCTACACCTTC. Translating gives CAWSILGDGGSYTF. Full variable domain (outside the CDR3, taken from reference TRBV30 and TRBJ1-2): SQTIHQWPATLVQPVGSPLSLECTVEGTSNPNLYWYRQAAGRGLQLLFYSVGIGQISSEVPQNLSASRPQDRQFILSSKKLLLSDSGFYLCAWSILGDGGSYTFGSGTRLTVV.

The chain combines TRBV11-3 with TRBJ2-2; 9 bases line up with TRBD2. CDR1 SGHNT and CDR2 YENEEA come from the germline V gene. This CDR3 has 16 amino acids. The V gene end was trimmed by 5 bases and the J gene end by 3 bases; junction bases not matched to a gene: 7. This CDR3 reads CASSPSSGTDTGELFF. The CDR3 region has the DNA TGTGCCAGCAGCCCATCTAGCGGGACGGACACCGGGGAGCTGTTTTTT.

The chain has TRBV9 and TRBJ1-4; D uncertain. Germline V CDR1 and CDR2: SGDLS, YYNGEE. This CDR3 has 14 amino acids. V was clipped by 0 bases and J by 6 bases, with 9 bases between them. This chain's CDR3 is CASSVELLDEKLFF. CDR3 bases: TGTGCCAGCAGCGTAGAACTCCTAGATGAAAAACTGTTTTTT.

In this sample, this clone turned up once. CDR3 loop: CASTPEGGENTEAFF. For the CDR3, the DNA is TGTGCCAGCACCCCAGAAGGAGGGGAGAACACTGAAGCTTTCTTT. The genes are TRBV2 and TRBJ1-1, with D tentatively TRBD1 (5 bases). The CDR3 length is 15 residues. V was pared by 7 bases and J by 1 base, with 16 bases between. Germline V gives CDR1 SNHLY, CDR2 FYNNEI.

The sample holds one count of this clone. The chain employs TRBV9 and TRBJ1-1; possibly TRBD1 for D (6 bases). Trimming removed 1 base from V and 4 bases from J, with 17 bases in between. The CDR3 loop spans 16 amino acids. Germline CDR1 SGDLS, CDR2 YYNGEE. CDR3 coding DNA: TGTGCCAGCAGCGTAACCGGGGGAGGGGGAAGCACTGAAGCTTTCTTT. Its translation is CASSVTGGGGSTEAFF.

The CDR3 DNA sequence: TGTGCCAGCTCACCAGTATCAACTGGGACAACCACTGAAGCTTTCTTT. Translating it yields CASSPVSTGTTTEAFF. The chain recombines TRBV18 with TRBJ1-1; D possibly corresponds to TRBD1 (6 bases). The CDR3 has 16 amino acids. Trimming took off 2 bases at V and 4 bases at J, with 17 bases between the two ends. CDR1 and CDR2 (germline): KGHSH, LQKENI.

This clone has a single count. The chain links TRBV5-8 to TRBJ2-7; TRBD1 matches at 9 bases. Trimming at V came to 2 bases and at J to 5 bases, leaving 8 bases not matched to a gene. Per the germline V gene, CDR1 is SGHTS and CDR2 is YDEGEE. The CDR3 sequence is 15 residues long. The CDR3 loop is CASSFSGTGYDEQYF. The CDR3, as DNA: TGTGCCAGCAGCTTCTCCGGGACAGGGTACGACGAGCAGTACTTC.

This clone occurred once. The gene calls are TRBV2 and TRBJ2-1; D may correspond to TRBD1 or TRBD2 (5 bases each). The CDR3 totals 15 residues. V was trimmed by 10 bases and J by 5 bases, leaving 21 bases between them. CDR1 is SNHLY, CDR2 FYNNEI, per germline. The CDR3 bases are TGTGCCACAGATCCCGGGGCCAGTTCCCACAATGAGCAGTTCTTC. This translates into CATDPGASSHNEQFF.

This clone appeared a few times. Other DNA sequences in this specimen translate into the identical CDR3. The gene calls are TRBV7-2 and TRBJ1-1, with 9 bases lining up with TRBD1. The V gene's germline CDR1 is SGHTA and CDR2 FQGNSA. With 5 bases clipped from V and 3 bases from J, the junction kept 7 bases outside the gene matches. This CDR3 region has 15 residues. The CDR3 nucleotides are TGTGCCAGCAGCCCCTACAGGGGGCAGGACACTGAAGCTTTCTTT. Translated, it gives CASSPYRGQDTEAFF.

The chain has TRBV5-6 and TRBJ1-4; 7 bases map to TRBD1. V lost 4 bases to trimming and J lost 5 bases; unmatched junction nucleotides: 5. CDR3 length: 14 amino acids. Germline V gene sequence: CDR1 SGHDT, CDR2 YYEEEE. In DNA, the CDR3 is TGTGCCAGCAGCCCCGACAGGGCGAATGAAAAACTGTTTTTT. Its translation is CASSPDRANEKLFF.

The rearrangement joins TRBV27 to TRBJ2-2; TRBD2 agrees at 11 bases. This CDR3 region has 17 residues. V shed 4 bases, J shed 4 bases, and the junction held 8 bases outside the gene matches. Germline-derived CDR1 and CDR2 are MNHEY and SMNVEV (reference sequence). The CDR3 nucleotides read TGTGCCAGCAGTTCCCGGGGACTAGCGGACTCCACCGGGGAGCTGTTTTTT. This sequence encodes CASSSRGLADSTGELFF.

This chain uses TRBV7-9 with TRBJ2-7, with D tentatively TRBD1 (5 bases). Germline loops: CDR1 SEHNR, CDR2 FQNEAQ (reference sequence). The CDR3 loop spans 14 amino acids. V lost 6 bases to trimming and J lost 0 bases, with 12 bases between them. The CDR3 region has the DNA TGTGCCAGCAGGCACAGGCCTTACTCCTACGAGCAGTACTTC. Protein sequence: CASRHRPYSYEQYF.

The J gene is TRBJ2-5, the V gene TRBV7-7; TRBD2 aligns across 9 bases. The CDR3 is 16 residues long. Germline CDR1 and CDR2: SSHAT and FNYEAQ (reference sequence). Trimming cost V 6 bases and J 1 base; bases outside gene matches: 9. The CDR3: CASRKISGGSQETQYF. For the CDR3, the DNA is TGTGCCAGCAGAAAGATTAGCGGGGGAAGCCAAGAGACCCAGTACTTC.

CDR3 sequence reads: CASSSREGNQPQHF. The DNA of the CDR3 is TGTGCCAGCAGCTCCCGGGAGGGCAATCAGCCCCAGCATTTT. V is TRBV7-8 and J is TRBJ1-5; no definite D call. The ends were cut back, 4 bases at V and 2 bases at J, with 9 bases in the middle. The CDR3 consists of 14 residues. Germline V gives CDR1 SGHVS, CDR2 FQNEAQ.

CDR3 protein: CASSTDRDQPQHF. In DNA form, the CDR3 reads TGCGCCAGCAGTACCGACAGAGATCAGCCCCAGCATTTT. The chain couples TRBV5-1 to TRBJ1-5; D may be TRBD1 (5 bases). Trimming removed 5 bases at V and 5 bases at J, with 11 bases between. Germline assignment: CDR1 SGHRS and CDR2 YFSETQ. The length of the CDR3 is 13 residues.

The gene calls are TRBV5-1 and TRBJ2-5; 11 bases map to TRBD1. Germline-derived CDR1 and CDR2 are SGHRS and YFSETQ. The CDR3 is made up of 14 amino acids. The V and J ends lost 4 bases and 7 bases, in that order; junction bases with no gene match: 6. CDR3 protein: CASSPPGQGVTQYF. CDR3 bases: TGCGCCAGCAGCCCGCCGGGACAGGGGGTGACCCAGTACTTC. The full variable domain, its missing parts supplied by reference TRBV5-1 and TRBJ2-5, is KAGVTQTPRYLIKTRGQQVTLSCSPISGHRSVSWYQQTPGQGLQFLFEYFSETQRNKGNFPGRFSGRQFSNSRSEMNVSTLELGDSALYLCASSPPGQGVTQYFGPGTRLLVL.

This chain uses TRBV5-4 with TRBJ1-2; D ambiguous. Germline V CDR1 and CDR2: SGHNT, YYREEE (reference sequence). The CDR3 loop spans 16 amino acids. Trimming pared 3 bases from V and 4 bases from J, leaving 19 bases between. In DNA, the CDR3 is TGTGCCAGCAGCTCTCCAGGTTCACCAACCTCCTATGGCTACACCTTC. Translated: CASSSPGSPTSYGYTF.

V usage is TRBV6-6 and J usage is TRBJ2-7; D is unresolved. The CDR3 runs 14 residues. The V end lost 0 bases, the J end lost 5 bases, and 11 bases lay between the germline ends. CDR1 and CDR2 (germline): MNHNY, SVGAGI (reference sequence). CDR3 DNA sequence: TGTGCCAGCAGTTACTCGGAAACAGTCGACGAGCAGTACTTC. This translates into CASSYSETVDEQYF.

The rearrangement joins TRBV5-6 to TRBJ2-1, with D tentatively TRBD2 (5 bases). Trimming took 0 bases from V and 6 from J, leaving 10 bases between them. CDR3 length: 14 residues. Germline assignment: CDR1 SGHDT and CDR2 YYEEEE. In DNA form, the CDR3 reads TGTGCCAGCAGCTTGGGAGGTAGCGCCAATGAGCAGTTCTTC. This codes for CASSLGGSANEQFF.

This chain connects TRBV18 to TRBJ1-1; D is uncertain. V lost 0 bases and J 11 bases, leaving 13 bases between the germline ends. The CDR3 has 13 amino acids. CDR1 is KGHSH, CDR2 LQKENI, per germline. CDR3 nucleotide sequence: TGTGCCAGCTCACCACCGGGTCGAGTAGGGGCTTTCTTT. Amino acid sequence: CASSPPGRVGAFF.

The genes are TRBV5-8 and TRBJ2-1; tentatively, D is TRBD1 or TRBD2 (5 bases each). This CDR3 comprises 14 residues. Trimming shortened V by 7 bases and J by 0 bases, and 11 bases separated the two germline ends. The V gene's germline CDR1 is SGHTS and CDR2 YDEGEE. CDR3 amino acids: CASFFGTSYNEQFF. The CDR3 DNA follows: TGTGCCAGCTTTTTCGGGACCTCCTACAATGAGCAGTTCTTC.